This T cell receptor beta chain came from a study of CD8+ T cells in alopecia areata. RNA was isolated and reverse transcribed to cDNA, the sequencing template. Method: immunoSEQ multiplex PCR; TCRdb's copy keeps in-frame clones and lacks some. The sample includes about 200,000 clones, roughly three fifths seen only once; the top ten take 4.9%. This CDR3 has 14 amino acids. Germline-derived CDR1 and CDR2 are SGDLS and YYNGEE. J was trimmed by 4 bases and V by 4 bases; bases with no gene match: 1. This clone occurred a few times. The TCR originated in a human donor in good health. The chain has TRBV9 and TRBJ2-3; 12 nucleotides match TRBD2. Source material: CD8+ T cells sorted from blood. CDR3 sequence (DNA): TGTGCCAGCAGCCCTAGCGGGGGGGCAGATACGCAGTATTTT. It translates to CASSPSGGADTQYF. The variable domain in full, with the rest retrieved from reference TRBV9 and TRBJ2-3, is DSGVTQTPKHLITATGQRVTLRCSPRSGDLSVYWYQQSLDQGLQFLIQYYNGEERAKGNILERFSAQQFPDLHSELNLSSLELGDSALYFCASSPSGGADTQYFGPGTRLTVL.